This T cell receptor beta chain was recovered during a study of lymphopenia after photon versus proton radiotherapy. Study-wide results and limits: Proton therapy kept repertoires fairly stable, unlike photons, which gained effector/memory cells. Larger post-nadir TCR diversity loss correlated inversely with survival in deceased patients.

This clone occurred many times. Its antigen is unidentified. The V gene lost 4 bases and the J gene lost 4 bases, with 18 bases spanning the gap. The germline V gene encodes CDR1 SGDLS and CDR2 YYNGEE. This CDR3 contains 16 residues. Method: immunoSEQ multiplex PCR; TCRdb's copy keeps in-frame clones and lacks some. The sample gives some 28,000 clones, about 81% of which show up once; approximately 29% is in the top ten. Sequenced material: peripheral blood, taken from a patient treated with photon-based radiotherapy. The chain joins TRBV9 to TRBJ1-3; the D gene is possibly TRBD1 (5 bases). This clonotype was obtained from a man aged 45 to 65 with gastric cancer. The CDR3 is CASSPPGGVGGNTIYF. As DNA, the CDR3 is TGTGCCAGCAGCCCTCCTGGGGGGGTTGGAGGAAACACCATATATTTT.